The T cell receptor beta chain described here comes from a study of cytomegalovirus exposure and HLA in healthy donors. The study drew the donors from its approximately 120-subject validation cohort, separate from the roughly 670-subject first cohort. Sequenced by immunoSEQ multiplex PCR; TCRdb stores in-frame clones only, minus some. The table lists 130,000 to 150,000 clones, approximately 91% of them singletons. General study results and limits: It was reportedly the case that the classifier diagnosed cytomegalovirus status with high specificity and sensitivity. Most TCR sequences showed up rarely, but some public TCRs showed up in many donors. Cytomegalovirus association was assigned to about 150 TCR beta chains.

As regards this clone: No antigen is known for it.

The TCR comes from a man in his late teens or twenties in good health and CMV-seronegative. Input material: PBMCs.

CDR3 sequence: CASSHGHFEAFF. The DNA for the CDR3 is TGTGCCAGCAGTCATGGACACTTTGAAGCTTTCTTT. The chain combines TRBV6-6 with TRBJ1-1; possibly TRBD1 for D (5 bases). Germline CDR1 and CDR2: MNHNY and SVGAGI (reference sequence). This CDR3 is built from 12 residues. Trimming pared 5 bases from V and 7 bases from J, leaving 11 bases between.